This T cell receptor beta chain stems from a study of blood T cell repertoires in COVID-19. Turning to the study itself: Specimens from acute and convalescent COVID-19 originated in the United States, Italy and Spain. T cells, B-cell-depleted T cells, or PBMCs provided the cDNA or gDNA that served as material.

The V end was cut by 6 bases, the J end by 0 bases, with 18 bases between. This CDR3 comprises 17 residues. Germline assignment: CDR1 WNHNN and CDR2 SYGVQD (reference sequence). This clone showed up just once. Sequenced by immunoSEQ multiplex PCR; TCRdb stores in-frame clones only, minus some. The sample has 150,000 to 200,000 clones; around four fifths are singletons. The chain employs TRBV10-1 and TRBJ1-5; D gene uncertain. This receptor was obtained from a woman older than 75 with active or convalescent COVID-19. The sequencing sample was made of peripheral blood. In nucleotides, the CDR3 is TGCGCCAGCAGAACCACCCGGGAACCGGATAGCAATCAGCCCCAGCATTTT. This sequence encodes CASRTTREPDSNQPQHF.